This T cell receptor beta chain emerged from a study of T cell responses to AZD1222 COVID-19 vaccine. Study-wide points: Females outnumbered males among donors, who were mostly white British; clonal diversity was possibly underestimated.

Points on this clone: As yet, its antigen is unknown.

Generated by immunoSEQ multiplex PCR, the TCRdb table keeps only in-frame clones and is missing some. Here the sample spans approximately 90,000 clones, approximately 87% being singletons. The J segment lost 0 bases and the V segment lost 3 bases, leaving 3 bases of the junction unmatched. CDR1 and CDR2 (germline): SGHTA, FQGTGA. The CDR3 sequence is 15 residues long. The rearrangement links TRBV7-3 to TRBJ2-7, with 9 nucleotides matching TRBD2. Specimen: peripheral blood, collected on day 0 of AZD1222 vaccination. The sequence was obtained from an adult in good health. CDR3 protein: CASSLTSGNSYEQYF. The CDR3 coding sequence is TGTGCCAGCAGCTTGACTAGCGGCAACTCCTACGAGCAGTACTTC.